Following are 5 T cell receptor beta chains from one sample sequenced in a study of shared clonotypes between healthy human individuals (dated by TCRdb to the early 2020s). Libraries were constructed by the immunoSEQ multiplex PCR assay. The table was pulled from immuneACCESS by TCRdb, which kept in-frame rearrangements only. Such tables lose some clones; where checked, under half of the loss comes from unresolved V genes, and the rest has no known cause. The sample contains approximately 1.1 million clones, 70% to 80% of them found a single time. The ten most abundant clones make up about 0.52% of the sample. Sequencing was done on a sample of memory CD4+ T cells from PBMCs. Explained via the paper, the cell subset or site label denotes: CD45RA-negative fraction. The source of these receptors is a man in his late teens or twenties in good health. Some clones in this sample may be carry-over from other donors' samples.

This sequence joins TRBV7-9 and TRBJ2-6, with a possible D match to TRBD1 (6 bases). The germline gives CDR1 SEHNR, CDR2 FQNEAQ (reference sequence). V lost 4 bases and J lost 2, with 15 bases in between. The CDR3 loop spans 17 amino acids. CDR3 amino acids: CASSYTTGSPGANVLTF. The CDR3 region has the DNA TGTGCCAGCAGCTATACCACAGGGTCCCCTGGGGCCAACGTCCTGACTTTC.

This chain connects TRBV18 to TRBJ1-3; D is ambiguous. The CDR3 loop spans 16 amino acids. Trimming left V 0 bases short and J 0 bases short, with 9 bases between. The germline V gene encodes CDR1 KGHSH and CDR2 LQKENI. CDR3: CASSPPGILSGNTIYF. DNA of the CDR3: TGTGCCAGCTCACCACCAGGGATACTCTCTGGAAACACCATATATTTT.

The chain is built from TRBV6-1 and TRBJ1-2; D is unresolved. Germline CDR1 reads MNHNS; CDR2 reads SASEGT. The V end lost 1 base, the J end lost 5 bases, and 14 bases lay between the germline ends. The CDR3 contains 15 residues. CDR3 protein: CASSEGSGRKYGYTF. The CDR3 nucleotides read TGTGCCAGCAGTGAAGGATCCGGCAGGAAATATGGCTACACCTTC.

This chain uses TRBV11-2 with TRBJ1-5; D may be TRBD1 (6 bases). V lost 4 bases to trimming and J lost 0 bases, with 13 bases between them. CDR1 and CDR2 (germline): SGHAT, FQNNGV. CDR3 length: 16 amino acids. The CDR3 DNA sequence: TGTGCCAGCAGCTGGACAGTTTCCTATAGCAATCAGCCCCAGCATTTT. Translation: CASSWTVSYSNQPQHF. Together with reference TRBV11-2 and TRBJ1-5, the CDR3 gives the full variable domain: EAGVAQSPRYKIIEKRQSVAFWCNPISGHATLYWYQQILGQGPKLLIQFQNNGVVDDSQLPKDRFSAERLKGVDSTLKIQPAKLEDSAVYLCASSWTVSYSNQPQHFGDGTRLSIL.

This clone was recorded only once. The DNA for the CDR3 is TGTGCCAGCAGTCTGGGTCCCTCGACAGGGCTATATGGCTACACCTTC. It is translated as CASSLGPSTGLYGYTF. The chain joins TRBV28 to TRBJ1-2; TRBD1 aligns across 7 bases. Germline CDR1 is MDHEN and CDR2 is SYDVKM. The CDR3 extends over 16 amino acids. Trimming took 5 bases from V and 5 from J; bases not matched to a gene: 14.